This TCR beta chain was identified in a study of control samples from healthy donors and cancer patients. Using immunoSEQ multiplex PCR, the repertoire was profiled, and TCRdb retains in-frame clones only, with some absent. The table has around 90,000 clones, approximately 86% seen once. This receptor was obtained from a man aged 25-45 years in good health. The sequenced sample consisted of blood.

CDR3 DNA: TGTGCCAGCAGAGTCCAAGGAACTTCCTACAATGAGCAGTTCTTC. It encodes CASRVQGTSYNEQFF. This sequence joins TRBV5-6 and TRBJ2-1; D is uncertain. Trimming stripped 5 bases from V and 1 base from J, with 13 bases between. The germline V gene has CDR1 SGHDT and CDR2 YYEEEE. CDR3 length: 15 residues.